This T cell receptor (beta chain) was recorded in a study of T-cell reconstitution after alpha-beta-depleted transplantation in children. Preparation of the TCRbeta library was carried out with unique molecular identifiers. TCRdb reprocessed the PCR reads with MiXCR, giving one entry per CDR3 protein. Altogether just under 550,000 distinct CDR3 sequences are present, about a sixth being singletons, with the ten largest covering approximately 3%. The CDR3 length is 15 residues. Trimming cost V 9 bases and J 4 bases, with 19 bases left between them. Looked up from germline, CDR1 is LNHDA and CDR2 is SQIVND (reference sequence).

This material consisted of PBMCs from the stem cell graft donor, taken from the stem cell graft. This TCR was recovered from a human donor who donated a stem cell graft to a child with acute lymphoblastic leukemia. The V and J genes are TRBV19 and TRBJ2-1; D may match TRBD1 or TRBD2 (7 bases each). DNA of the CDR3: TGTGCCAGCCGGTGGGAGGGGGCGCAGTACAATGAGCAGTTCTTC. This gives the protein CASRWEGAQYNEQFF.